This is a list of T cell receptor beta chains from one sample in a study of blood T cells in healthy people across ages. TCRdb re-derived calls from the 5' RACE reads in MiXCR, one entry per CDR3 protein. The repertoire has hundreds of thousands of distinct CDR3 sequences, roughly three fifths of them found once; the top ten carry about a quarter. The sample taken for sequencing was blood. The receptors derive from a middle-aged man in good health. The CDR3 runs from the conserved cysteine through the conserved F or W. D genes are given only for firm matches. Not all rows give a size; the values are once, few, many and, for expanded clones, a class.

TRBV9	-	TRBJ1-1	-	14	TGTGCCAGCAGCTTAGGGGTAGTTGGCGCTGAAGCTTTCTTT	CASSLGVVGAEAFF
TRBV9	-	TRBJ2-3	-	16	TGTGCCAGCAGCCCCGACCGGAGCGGCTACACAGATACGCAGTATTTT	CASSPDRSGYTDTQYF
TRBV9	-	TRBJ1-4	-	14	TGTGCCAGCAACCCAGGTGCAACTAAGGAAAAACTGTTTTTT	CASNPGATKEKLFF
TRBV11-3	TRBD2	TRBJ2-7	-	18	TGTGCCAGCAGCTTACAGGGACTAGCGGGAGTAAAGATACGGGAGCAGTACTTC	CASSLQGLAGVKIREQYF
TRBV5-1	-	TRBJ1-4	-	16	TGCGCCAGCAGCTTGGCGAGCAGGGTTCGGCGGGAAAAACTGTTTTTT	CASSLASRVRREKLFF
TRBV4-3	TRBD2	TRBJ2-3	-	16	TGCGCCAGCAGCCAAGATATAGCGGGACGCACAGATACGCAGTATTTT	CASSQDIAGRTDTQYF
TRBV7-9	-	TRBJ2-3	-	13	TGTGCCAGCAGCTTAGATTCTCGCGATACGCAGTATTTT	CASSLDSRDTQYF
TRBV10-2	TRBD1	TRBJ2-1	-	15	TGCGCCAGCAGCCCTAGGACAGGGGGGGCGGGTGAGCAGTTCTTC	CASSPRTGGAGEQFF
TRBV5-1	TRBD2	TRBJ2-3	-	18	TGCGCCAGCAGCTTGTGGCAGGGTGGGACTAGCGGTACAGATACGCAGTATTTT	CASSLWQGGTSGTDTQYF
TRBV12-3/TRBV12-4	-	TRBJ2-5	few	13	TGTGCCAGCAGTTTCTACAGTGGGGAGACCCAGTACTTC	CASSFYSGETQYF
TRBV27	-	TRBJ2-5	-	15	TGTGCCAGCAGACCAAGAACAGGGTTCCAAGAGACCCAGTACTTC	CASRPRTGFQETQYF
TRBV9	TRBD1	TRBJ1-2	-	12	TGTGCCAGCCATGACAGGGGTCATGGCTACACCTTC	CASHDRGHGYTF
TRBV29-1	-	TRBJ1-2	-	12	TGCAGCGTTGAAGAGTCCTTTAATGGCTACACCTTC	CSVEESFNGYTF